This T cell receptor beta chain was found in a study of OX40 agonist ivuxolimab in advanced cancers. Across the whole study: Under the entry rules, prior anti-PD-1, anti-PD-L1 or anti-CTLA-4 therapy was allowed, and approximately 40% had some.

The CDR3 loop spans 15 amino acids. Looked up from germline, CDR1 is MGHRA and CDR2 is YSYEKL. The J segment lost 5 bases and the V segment lost 0 bases, leaving 4 bases of the junction unmatched. Assay: immunoSEQ multiplex PCR; the TCRdb copy retains only in-frame clones and omits some. In the table there are tens of thousands of clones, 84% of which are singletons. Study-level results: The mean number of expanded clones was higher in CD8+ T cells than in CD4+.

As to this clone: Its target is not known.

The origin of this receptor is an adult with an advanced solid tumor such as melanoma, head and neck, liver or kidney cancer. The sample consisted of CD4+ or CD8+ T cells sorted from blood, taken in a trial of the OX40 agonist ivuxolimab. The chain carries TRBV4-1 and TRBJ2-3; TRBD2 agrees at 8 bases. The CDR3: CASSQDTGGVDTQYF. The CDR3 nucleotides read TGCGCCAGCAGCCAAGATACGGGGGGGGTAGATACGCAGTATTTT.